This entry lists 28 T cell receptor beta chains sequenced from one sample in a study of blood T cell repertoires in COVID-19 (dated by TCRdb to 2018 to 2020). Library prep was done by the immunoSEQ multiplex PCR assay. Entries here come from immuneACCESS through TCRdb and include only in-frame sequences with V and J called. Some clones fail to appear in such tables; in the studies checked, an unresolved V gene covers under half of the shortfall, and the cause of the remainder is unknown. The sample has about 270,000 clones on record, 83% of them singletons. Of the sample, 8% to 9.5% falls within the top ten clones. Material for sequencing was peripheral blood. Receptors were obtained from a woman aged 50 to 65 who had recovered from COVID-19.

The chain couples TRBV5-1 to TRBJ1-1; 11 bases line up with TRBD1. The CDR3 loop spans 14 amino acids. The V and J ends lost 3 bases and 5 bases, in that order; junction bases with no gene match: 3. Looked up from germline, CDR1 is SGHRS and CDR2 is YFSETQ. CDR3 nucleotides: TGCGCCAGCAGCTGGACAGGGGGCAGGACTGAAGCTTTCTTT. Its protein product is CASSWTGGRTEAFF.

The chain combines TRBV5-1 with TRBJ2-1; tentative D call: TRBD2 (6 bases). The CDR3 contains 15 residues. Trimming pared 7 bases from V and 3 bases from J, leaving 17 bases between. Germline-derived CDR1 and CDR2 are SGHRS and YFSETQ. DNA for the CDR3: TGCGCCAGCGGACGTGGGGTGGGGGGCTACAATGAGCAGTTCTTC. Translated, it gives CASGRGVGGYNEQFF.

The chain uses TRBV30 and TRBJ1-1; 8 bases align to TRBD1. The germline gives CDR1 GTSNPN, CDR2 SVGIG (reference sequence). The trim removed 4 bases at V and 0 bases at J, leaving 4 bases unmatched. The CDR3 runs to 14 residues. Written as DNA, the CDR3 is TGTGCCTGGAACCTGGGACAGGTGAACACTGAAGCTTTCTTT. This sequence encodes CAWNLGQVNTEAFF. The full variable domain, rest sourced from reference TRBV30 and TRBJ1-1, is SQTIHQWPATLVQPVGSPLSLECTVEGTSNPNLYWYRQAAGRGLQLLFYSVGIGQISSEVPQNLSASRPQDRQFILSSKKLLLSDSGFYLCAWNLGQVNTEAFFGQGTRLTVV.

The gene calls are TRBV5-1 and TRBJ2-5, with 13 bases that match TRBD2. The V gene end was trimmed by 2 bases and the J gene end by 6 bases; junction bases not matched to a gene: 4. Germline V gene data show CDR1 as SGHRS and CDR2 as YFSETQ. The CDR3 sequence is 15 residues long. This chain's CDR3 is CASSFTSGGGKTQYF. In DNA form, the CDR3 reads TGCGCCAGCAGCTTCACTAGCGGGGGGGGAAAGACCCAGTACTTC. Based on the CDR3 plus reference TRBV5-1 and TRBJ2-5, the full variable domain is KAGVTQTPRYLIKTRGQQVTLSCSPISGHRSVSWYQQTPGQGLQFLFEYFSETQRNKGNFPGRFSGRQFSNSRSEMNVSTLELGDSALYLCASSFTSGGGKTQYFGPGTRLLVL.

This clone was counted many times. V is TRBV10-2 and J is TRBJ1-6; D possibly corresponds to TRBD1 (5 bases). Trimming took 4 bases from V and 10 from J, leaving 17 bases between them. The CDR3 runs 15 residues. CDR1 and CDR2 from the germline V gene are WSHSY and SAAADI. CDR3 in DNA: TGCGCCAGCAGTGGGTTCAGGGATGTGGCCTCACCCCTCCACTTT. Protein sequence: CASSGFRDVASPLHF.

This sequence joins TRBV20-1 and TRBJ2-7; 7 nucleotides match TRBD2. The CDR3 has 15 residues. With 3 bases clipped from V and 2 bases from J, the junction kept 10 bases outside the gene matches. The V gene's germline CDR1 is DFQATT and CDR2 SNEGSKA (reference sequence). The DNA of the CDR3 is TGCAGTGCTAGTGGTCGGGGGGACCTTACCTACGAGCAGTACTTC. As protein: CSASGRGDLTYEQYF.

The V gene is TRBV9, the J gene TRBJ2-7; 7 bases map to TRBD2. Trimming took 4 bases from V and 3 from J; bases not matched to a gene: 4. Germline assignment: CDR1 SGDLS and CDR2 YYNGEE. The CDR3 runs 13 residues. Here the CDR3 reads CASSPGEGYEQYF. In DNA, the CDR3 is TGTGCCAGCAGCCCCGGGGAGGGCTACGAGCAGTACTTC.

This clone was detected only once. The chain is built from TRBV7-2 and TRBJ2-2; D is unresolved. The ends were cut back, 5 bases at V and 1 base at J, with 8 bases in the middle. In germline, CDR1 is SGHTA, CDR2 FQGNSA. CDR3 length: 14 amino acids. The chain's CDR3 is CASSPGLNTGELFF. The CDR3, as DNA: TGTGCCAGCAGCCCGGGTCTGAACACCGGGGAGCTGTTTTTT.

This chain's CDR3 is CASSLGGDTQYF. DNA for the CDR3: TGTGCCAGCAGCTTGGGAGGGGATACGCAGTATTTT. The gene calls are TRBV9 and TRBJ2-3; 7 nucleotides agree with TRBD2. Germline CDR1 reads SGDLS; CDR2 reads YYNGEE. This CDR3 contains 12 residues. V was clipped by 4 bases and J by 6 bases; unmatched bases: 2.

The rearrangement links TRBV5-1 to TRBJ1-4; D gene unclear. Trimming cost V 0 bases and J 4 bases, with 10 bases left between them. The CDR3 length is 15 residues. Looked up from germline, CDR1 is SGHRS and CDR2 is YFSETQ. For the CDR3, the DNA is TGCGCCAGCAGCTTGGGTACAGACGTTAATGAAAAACTGTTTTTT. Its protein product is CASSLGTDVNEKLFF.

This sequence joins TRBV3-1 (or the pseudogene TRBV3-2) and TRBJ1-4; D not resolved. Germline V gives CDR1 LGHDT, CDR2 YNNKEL (reference sequence). The CDR3 covers 15 residues. Trimming left V 2 bases short and J 4 bases short, with 11 bases between. The CDR3 region has the DNA TGTGCCAGCAGCCAATTATGGGGAGTTAATGAAAAACTGTTTTTT. This codes for CASSQLWGVNEKLFF.

The rearrangement uses TRBV7-2 and TRBJ2-3; TRBD2 matches at 8 bases. The germline V gene encodes CDR1 SGHTA and CDR2 FQGNSA. The CDR3 extends over 14 amino acids. V lost 2 bases, J lost 8 bases, and 6 bases stayed unmatched. The CDR3 DNA follows: TGTGCCAGCAGCTTACAGCGGGGGCCAGGTACGCAGTATTTT. Translated: CASSLQRGPGTQYF.

DNA for the CDR3: TGCGCCAGCAGCTTGGCGCGGGAGTTTTGGGAGACCCAGTACTTC. Protein: CASSLAREFWETQYF. The J gene is TRBJ2-5, the V gene TRBV5-1; 7 positions agree with TRBD2. J gave up 5 bases and V 0 bases, and 7 bases lay outside the gene matches. The CDR3 has 15 residues. From germline, CDR1 is SGHRS and CDR2 YFSETQ.

The chain couples TRBV6-2 or TRBV6-3 to TRBJ2-2; weak D call: TRBD2 (5 bases). Germline-derived CDR1 and CDR2 are MNHEY and SVGEGT. The CDR3 length is 13 residues. Trimming removed 4 bases at V and 4 bases at J, with 7 bases between. The CDR3 reads CASSLGLTGELFF. CDR3 DNA: TGTGCCAGCAGTTTAGGACTCACCGGGGAGCTGTTTTTT.

This clone is a singleton in its sample. CDR3 DNA: TGTGCCAGCAGCCAAGACAGGTCCAAGCACTATGGCTACACCTTC. Translation: CASSQDRSKHYGYTF. The chain joins TRBV3-1 (or the pseudogene TRBV3-2) to TRBJ1-2; D is ambiguous. Germline V lookup: CDR1 LGHDT, CDR2 YNNKEL (reference sequence). Trimming removed 0 bases from V and 3 bases from J, with 11 bases in between. The length of the CDR3 is 15 residues.

This clone has only a few counts. The CDR3 here is CATSDGTPNQPQHF. The CDR3 nucleotides read TGTGCCACCAGTGATGGGACACCTAATCAGCCCCAGCATTTT. The rearrangement joins TRBV24-1 to TRBJ1-5, with D perhaps TRBD1 (6 bases). Trimming removed 3 bases at V and 4 bases at J, with 9 bases between. Germline values: CDR1 KGHDR, CDR2 SFDVKD. The CDR3 runs 14 residues.

This clone appeared a few times. V usage is TRBV4-3 and J usage is TRBJ1-2; D is undetermined. The CDR3 contains 14 residues. Germline values: CDR1 LGHNA, CDR2 YSLEER. V was pared by 0 bases and J by 2 bases, with 7 bases between. CDR3 protein: CASSQDNPNYGYTF. The CDR3 DNA is TGCGCCAGCAGCCAAGATAATCCCAACTATGGCTACACCTTC.

The chain has TRBV14 and TRBJ1-6; the D gene is possibly TRBD1 (5 bases). The V end lost 4 bases, the J end lost 0 bases, and 13 bases lay between the germline ends. There are 17 residues in the CDR3. CDR1 and CDR2 (germline): SGHDN, FVKESK. CDR3 residues: CASSPRDRSSYNSPLHF. For the CDR3, the DNA is TGTGCCAGCAGCCCGCGGGACCGTAGCTCCTATAATTCACCCCTCCACTTT.

The V call is TRBV6-2 or TRBV6-3, the J call TRBJ1-5; 11 bases line up with TRBD1. The germline gives CDR1 MNHEY, CDR2 SVGEGT. Losses at the gene ends were 6 bases for V and 5 bases for J; bases not matched to a gene: 9. This CDR3 is 16 amino acids long. The CDR3 DNA sequence: TGTGCCAGCAGCCCTTTAGGACAGGGGGCACATCAGCCCCAGCATTTT. It yields the protein CASSPLGQGAHQPQHF.

The chain uses TRBV28 and TRBJ2-1; 13 positions agree with TRBD2. This CDR3 has 18 residues. Trimming cost V 5 bases and J 0 bases; bases outside gene matches: 7. The germline V gene encodes CDR1 MDHEN and CDR2 SYDVKM. The CDR3 bases are TGTGCCAGCAGTCCCGGACTAGCGGGAGTAATCTCCTACAATGAGCAGTTCTTC. It is translated as CASSPGLAGVISYNEQFF.

By frequency in the sample, this clone is medium-sized. The chain employs TRBV2 and TRBJ2-7, with 11 bases fitting TRBD1. This CDR3 contains 19 residues. J lost 2 bases, V lost 6 bases, and 18 bases had no gene match. CDR1 and CDR2 (germline): SNHLY, FYNNEI. The CDR3 sequence: CASREPGTGGLSSTYEQYF. The CDR3 DNA follows: TGTGCCAGCAGGGAACCCGGGACAGGGGGTCTTTCATCGACCTACGAGCAGTACTTC. Filled out from reference TRBV2 and TRBJ2-7, the complete variable domain reads EPEVTQTPSHQVTQMGQEVILRCVPISNHLYFYWYRQILGQKVEFLVSFYNNEISEKSEIFDDQFSVERPDGSNFTLKIRSTKLEDSAMYFCASREPGTGGLSSTYEQYFGPGTRLTVT.

The CDR3: CASSWTGGNQPQHF. DNA for the CDR3: TGTGCCAGCAGCTGGACAGGGGGCAATCAGCCCCAGCATTTT. The chain combines TRBV5-5 with TRBJ1-5; the match to TRBD1 covers 9 bases. The V and J ends lost 3 bases and 2 bases, in that order; junction bases with no gene match: 0. The CDR3 loop spans 14 amino acids. Germline-derived CDR1 and CDR2 are SGHKS and YYEKEE (reference sequence).

This rearrangement joins TRBV7-3 to TRBJ2-2; TRBD2 matches at 8 bases. CDR3 size: 16 residues. After removal of 3 bases from V and 0 bases from J, the junction contained 3 bases not matched to a gene. Per the germline V gene, CDR1 is SGHTA and CDR2 is FQGTGA. The CDR3 coding sequence is TGTGCCAGCAGCTTCGCTAGCGGGTCGAACACCGGGGAGCTGTTTTTT. This gives the protein CASSFASGSNTGELFF.

The chain uses TRBV3-1 (or the pseudogene TRBV3-2) and TRBJ2-5; D is unresolved. The CDR3 sequence is 14 residues long. V was shortened by 0 bases and J by 2 bases, with 7 bases between the two germline ends. CDR1 is LGHDT, CDR2 YNNKEL, per germline (reference sequence). The CDR3 DNA reads as TGTGCCAGCAGCCAAGATTTACGGCAAGAGACCCAGTACTTC. This gives the protein CASSQDLRQETQYF.

This clone occurred a few times. The V call is TRBV7-9, the J call TRBJ1-5; a weak D match, TRBD1 (5 bases). Looked up from germline, CDR1 is SEHNR and CDR2 is FQNEAQ (reference sequence). The CDR3 is 18 amino acids. Deletions cut 1 base from V and 4 bases from J, with 20 bases between. The DNA of the CDR3 is TGTGCCAGCAGCTTAGGGGACTTGTTTGGACGGGGAAATCAGCCCCAGCATTTT. This codes for CASSLGDLFGRGNQPQHF.

The gene calls are TRBV24-1 and TRBJ2-4, with a possible D match to TRBD2 (6 bases). CDR3 size: 17 residues. Germline-derived CDR1 and CDR2 are KGHDR and SFDVKD. Trimming took off 6 bases at V and 3 bases at J, with 20 bases between the two ends. CDR3: CATSSPTGGAGKNIQYF. The CDR3 DNA is TGTGCCACCAGTTCCCCGACCGGCGGGGCTGGCAAAAACATTCAGTACTTC.

The J gene is TRBJ1-2, the V gene TRBV11-2; tentative D call: TRBD1 (5 bases). Between the trimmed V and J ends, which lost 0 bases and 8 bases, there was a span of 16 bases. Germline lookup yields CDR1 SGHAT and CDR2 FQNNGV. The CDR3 is 15 residues long. The CDR3 DNA is TGTGCCAGCAGCTTAGATCGTAGGGGTGAGGAAGGCTACACCTTC. Protein: CASSLDRRGEEGYTF.

This chain connects TRBV7-2 to TRBJ2-5; no clear D gene. The V gene's germline CDR1 is SGHTA and CDR2 FQGNSA. V was trimmed by 4 bases and J by 1 base, leaving 4 bases between them. The CDR3 runs 12 residues. CDR3 region: CASSYFQETQYF. Written as DNA, the CDR3 is TGTGCCAGCAGCTACTTCCAAGAGACCCAGTACTTC.